Below, 21 T cell receptor beta chains from the same sample are listed, as sequenced in a study of T cell responses to AZD1222 COVID-19 vaccine. Clones were sequenced by immunoSEQ multiplex PCR, and TCRdb holds only the in-frame ones, with some missing. The data contain 120,000 to 150,000 clones, about 91% of them singletons. The sample in question was peripheral blood, obtained on day 0 of AZD1222 vaccination. These receptors all stem from an adult in good health.

The CDR3 sequence: CASSLDLGTGNSPLHF. CDR3 coding DNA: TGTGCCAGCAGCTTAGATCTCGGGACAGGAAATTCACCCCTCCACTTT. The rearrangement joins TRBV11-3 to TRBJ1-6, with 8 bases identical to TRBD1. Germline CDR1 SGHNT, CDR2 YENEEA. CDR3 length: 16 amino acids. V shed 0 bases and J 7 bases; nucleotides not matched to a gene: 5.

The rearrangement links TRBV4-3 to TRBJ2-7; D is unresolved. The CDR3 length is 13 residues. V lost 3 bases and J lost 2, with 8 bases in between. Germline loops: CDR1 LGHNA, CDR2 YSLEER. The CDR3 loop reads CASSHRPAYEQYF. In nucleotides, the CDR3 is TGCGCCAGCAGCCATAGACCGGCCTACGAGCAGTACTTC.

This clone was recorded once. This chain's CDR3 is CASSEQGPQSPLHF. The CDR3, as DNA: TGTGCCAGCAGCGAACAGGGTCCCCAATCACCCCTCCACTTT. V and J are TRBV7-8 and TRBJ1-6; TRBD1 is a possible D gene (6 bases). CDR1 SGHVS and CDR2 FQNEAQ come from the germline V gene. The CDR3 sequence is 14 residues long. V dropped 5 bases and J dropped 10 bases, with 15 bases sitting between them.

J is TRBJ1-1 and V is TRBV12-3 or TRBV12-4; D may be TRBD1 (5 bases). Trimming removed 6 bases at V and 3 bases at J, with 11 bases between. The CDR3 totals 13 residues. DNA for the CDR3: TGTGCCAGCAGAGGACGGGGGGACACTGAAGCTTTCTTT. Its translation is CASRGRGDTEAFF.

This clone was found a few times. V usage is TRBV7-6 and J usage is TRBJ2-7; a possible D gene is TRBD2 (6 bases). This CDR3 contains 13 residues. In germline, CDR1 is SGHVS, CDR2 FNYEAQ. With 5 bases removed from V and 2 bases from J, the gap between germline ends came to 10 bases. CDR3 sequence reads: CASSAGSTYEQYF. For the CDR3, the DNA is TGTGCCAGCAGCGCGGGATCCACCTACGAGCAGTACTTC.

As DNA, the CDR3 is TGTGCCAGCAGCTCCAGCCGGGGGAGCTCCTACAATGAGCAGTTCTTC. It codes for CASSSSRGSSYNEQFF. This chain uses TRBV7-2 with TRBJ2-1; D is possibly TRBD2 (6 bases). V dropped 4 bases and J dropped 0 bases, with 13 bases sitting between them. CDR1 SGHTA and CDR2 FQGNSA come from the germline V gene. The CDR3 is made up of 16 amino acids.

V and J are TRBV9 and TRBJ2-7; 10 positions agree with TRBD1. CDR3 length equals 14 residues. V was clipped by 3 bases and J by 5 bases; unmatched bases: 5. Germline loops: CDR1 SGDLS, CDR2 YYNGEE. CDR3 coding DNA: TGTGCCAGCAGCGCCCGGGACAGGGGAGACGAGCAGTACTTC. This encodes CASSARDRGDEQYF.

The chain uses TRBV15 and TRBJ2-5; TRBD1 matches at 9 bases. CDR3 length: 14 amino acids. The germline V gene encodes CDR1 LNHNV and CDR2 YYDKDF (reference sequence). J was trimmed by 3 bases and V by 5 bases; bases with no gene match: 4. CDR3: CATSRDRAEETQYF. The CDR3 coding sequence is TGTGCCACCAGCCGGGACAGGGCCGAAGAGACCCAGTACTTC. Supplemented by reference TRBV15 and TRBJ2-5, the full variable domain reads DAMVIQNPRYQVTQFGKPVTLSCSQTLNHNVMYWYQQKSSQAPKLLFHYYDKDFNNEADTPDNFQSRRPNTSFCFLDIRSPGLGDTAMYLCATSRDRAEETQYFGPGTRLLVL.

The chain carries TRBV7-9 and TRBJ2-5; the D is unclear. Trimming left V 1 base short and J 4 bases short, with 19 bases between. In germline, CDR1 is SEHNR, CDR2 FQNEAQ (reference sequence). This CDR3 has 17 residues. CDR3 in DNA: TGTGCCAGCAGCTTAGATTGGCCAGCCTTGGCCTCAGAGACCCAGTACTTC. As protein: CASSLDWPALASETQYF. Full variable domain (rest looked up from reference TRBV7-9 and TRBJ2-5): DTGVSQNPRHKITKRGQNVTFRCDPISEHNRLYWYRQTLGQGPEFLTYFQNEAQLEKSRLLSDRFSAERPKGSFSTLEIQRTEQGDSAMYLCASSLDWPALASETQYFGPGTRLLVL.

The V call is TRBV30, the J call TRBJ1-6; weak D call: TRBD1 (5 bases). CDR1 is GTSNPN, CDR2 SVGIG, per germline (reference sequence). CDR3 size: 14 residues. The V end was cut by 2 bases, the J end by 6 bases, with 11 bases between. The CDR3 DNA reads as TGTGCCTGGAGTATAGGACAAGCTAATTCACCCCTCCACTTT. This translates into CAWSIGQANSPLHF.

The rearrangement uses TRBV2 and TRBJ1-3, with D perhaps matching TRBD1 (5 bases). Trimming pared 4 bases from V and 11 bases from J, leaving 15 bases between. This CDR3 contains 13 residues. Germline CDR1 is SNHLY and CDR2 is FYNNEI. CDR3 in amino acids: CASSAGQGLPIYF. As DNA, the CDR3 is TGTGCCAGCAGTGCGGGGCAGGGTCTCCCCATATATTTT.

This clone was seen more than once but under ten times. The rearrangement uses TRBV2 and TRBJ1-2; TRBD1 matches at 7 bases. J gave up 7 bases and V 5 bases, and 13 bases lay outside the gene matches. Per germline, CDR1 SNHLY and CDR2 FYNNEI. The CDR3 totals 15 residues. CDR3 nucleotides: TGTGCCAGCAGTAACTACTTGGGACAGACGGCTGGCTACACCTTC. Encoded protein: CASSNYLGQTAGYTF.

The chain carries TRBV5-4 and TRBJ2-1, with no clear D. CDR1 is SGHNT and CDR2 is YYREEE in the germline V gene (reference sequence). The germline V and J ends were trimmed by 4 bases and 9 bases, with 20 bases remaining between them. This CDR3 contains 15 residues. The CDR3 coding sequence is TGTGCCAGCAGCCTGCCGGTTGGAGAGGAGATTGAGCAGTTCTTC. Translating it yields CASSLPVGEEIEQFF.

The rearrangement uses TRBV15 and TRBJ2-1, with D maybe TRBD2 (7 bases). V lost 3 bases, J lost 7 bases, and 16 bases lay in between. CDR3 size: 15 residues. CDR1 and CDR2 from the germline V gene are LNHNV and YYDKDF (reference sequence). In nucleotides, the CDR3 is TGTGCCACCAGCAGTGGGGGGGCCGGGAAAAATGAGCAGTTCTTC. Protein: CATSSGGAGKNEQFF.

This clone showed up just once. This rearrangement joins TRBV4-2 to TRBJ2-1; D unresolved. The length of the CDR3 is 12 residues. Germline V gene data show CDR1 as LGHNA and CDR2 as YNFKEQ. The ends were cut back, 4 bases at V and 8 bases at J, with 9 bases in the middle. CDR3 amino acids: CASSPVGDEQFF. The CDR3, as DNA: TGTGCCAGCAGCCCGGTTGGCGATGAGCAGTTCTTC.

This clone occurred once. CDR3 nucleotides: TGTGCCAGCAGTGAAGCGGCGGGATTCTTGGCTAATGAAAAACTGTTTTTT. It codes for CASSEAAGFLANEKLFF. This chain connects TRBV6-1 to TRBJ1-4; D is uncertain. CDR3 length: 17 residues. From germline, CDR1 is MNHNS and CDR2 SASEGT. Trimming stripped 0 bases from V and 3 bases from J, with 14 bases between.

This chain uses TRBV28 with TRBJ1-5; D is ambiguous. V was shortened by 5 bases and J by 4 bases, with 18 bases between the two germline ends. The CDR3 extends over 16 amino acids. Germline V lookup: CDR1 MDHEN, CDR2 SYDVKM. This CDR3 is CASSRRLRVTNQPQHF. CDR3 in DNA: TGTGCCAGCAGTCGCCGTCTTAGGGTTACAAATCAGCCCCAGCATTTT. The full variable domain, in which reference TRBV28 and TRBJ1-5 provide the parts outside the CDR3, is DVKVTQSSRYLVKRTGEKVFLECVQDMDHENMFWYRQDPGLGLRLIYFSYDVKMKEKGDIPEGYSVSREKKERFSLILESASTNQTSMYLCASSRRLRVTNQPQHFGDGTRLSIL.

J is TRBJ2-3 and V is TRBV7-6; TRBD2 aligns across 12 bases. The germline gives CDR1 SGHVS, CDR2 FNYEAQ. CDR3 size: 16 residues. Trimming removed 4 bases from V and 0 bases from J; junction bases left unmatched: 2. The CDR3 region is CASSSLAGGSTDTQYF. The CDR3 DNA sequence: TGTGCCAGCAGCTCCCTAGCGGGAGGGAGCACAGATACGCAGTATTTT.

The V gene is TRBV9, the J gene TRBJ2-1; D uncertain. CDR3 size: 13 residues. Trimming pared 4 bases from V and 9 bases from J, leaving 14 bases between. Germline loops: CDR1 SGDLS, CDR2 YYNGEE. Here the CDR3 reads CASSTEAGLEQFF. The CDR3 nucleotides are TGTGCCAGCAGCACAGAAGCCGGTCTTGAGCAGTTCTTC.

This rearrangement joins TRBV6-5 to TRBJ1-2; the D gene is possibly TRBD1 (6 bases). From germline, CDR1 is MNHEY and CDR2 SVGAGI. This CDR3 contains 16 residues. Trimming removed 2 bases at V and 3 bases at J, with 16 bases between. As DNA, the CDR3 is TGTGCCAGCAGTTACACGCCAACAGGGATGTACTATGGCTACACCTTC. Residues: CASSYTPTGMYYGYTF.

The CDR3 bases are TGTGCCAGCACCGACCGGGGCGACACAGATACGCAGTATTTT. Encoded protein: CASTDRGDTDTQYF. The J gene is TRBJ2-3, the V gene TRBV9; either TRBD1 or TRBD2 may fit D (5 bases each). Deletions cut 6 bases from V and 2 bases from J, with 13 bases between. The CDR3 is 14 amino acids. Germline loops: CDR1 SGDLS, CDR2 YYNGEE.